This T cell receptor (beta chain) was recovered during a study of early T cells in non-severe SARS-CoV-2 infection. In the study overall: Sequenced bulk RNA came from whole blood that was unsorted, and chains were unpaired. Overall study results and limits: Missing private and CD4 specificities, VDJdb matching favored anti-spike CD8 responses.

This clonotype was detected a few times. Antigen specificity is unknown. CDR1 and CDR2 (germline): KGHSH, LQKENI. The CDR3 sequence is 14 residues long. V shed 6 bases and J 7 bases; nucleotides not matched to a gene: 5. The protocol attached unique molecular identifiers to individual cDNA molecules. In TCRdb, the 5' RACE reads were re-called with MiXCR into one record per CDR3 protein. The sample lists just under 65,000 distinct CDR3 sequences; 8% to 9% were seen once. The TCR comes from an adult who was a healthcare worker with PCR-confirmed SARS-CoV-2 infection or an uninfected control (not recorded which). This material consisted of whole blood, taken at baseline. The chain carries TRBV18 and TRBJ2-2; 10 bases align to TRBD2. The CDR3 is CASSPSGSVGELFF. CDR3 bases: TGTGCCAGCTCGCCTAGCGGGAGCGTCGGGGAGCTGTTTTTT.